The 21 T cell receptor beta chains below all came from one sample that was sequenced in a study of T cell responses to AZD1222 COVID-19 vaccine. Sequenced by immunoSEQ multiplex PCR; TCRdb stores in-frame clones only, minus some. The top ten hold roughly 4.5% of the sample, which has about 160,000 clones, roughly 94% seen once. The specimen was peripheral blood, collected on day 0 of MenACWY control vaccination. The origin of the receptors is an adult in good health.

This chain links TRBV11-3 with TRBJ2-1; D unclear. The CDR3 has 15 residues. Trimming pared 6 bases from V and 1 base from J, leaving 13 bases between. Looked up from germline, CDR1 is SGHNT and CDR2 is YENEEA. CDR3 nucleotide sequence: TGTGCCAGCAGATTGAGAGTAGATTCCTACAATGAGCAGTTCTTC. Translated: CASRLRVDSYNEQFF.

The V call is TRBV6-5, the J call TRBJ1-2; D gene ambiguous. Germline CDR1 reads MNHEY; CDR2 reads SVGAGI. The CDR3 consists of 14 residues. Between the trimmed V and J ends, which lost 2 bases and 8 bases, there was a span of 15 bases. This CDR3 is CASSYPGPAGGYTF. CDR3 bases: TGTGCCAGCAGTTACCCGGGCCCTGCGGGGGGCTACACCTTC.

V usage is TRBV2 and J usage is TRBJ1-4, with D possibly matching TRBD1 (5 bases). This CDR3 has 16 residues. Trimming removed 5 bases from V and 4 bases from J, with 17 bases in between. CDR1 is SNHLY and CDR2 is FYNNEI in the germline V gene. DNA of the CDR3: TGTGCCAGCAGTCCGCGGGGAGGGGCGAGTAATGAAAAACTGTTTTTT. This codes for CASSPRGGASNEKLFF.

The chain joins TRBV23-1 to TRBJ2-3; 8 nucleotides match TRBD1. TRBV23-1 is labeled an ORF, and its function is uncertain. The J segment lost 2 bases and the V segment lost 1 base, leaving 8 bases of the junction unmatched. The CDR3 spans 17 residues. The CDR3 DNA follows: TGCGCCAGCAGTCAATTCGCAGGGGACAGGTCCACAGATACGCAGTATTTT. Its translation is CASSQFAGDRSTDTQYF.

This chain joins TRBV4-2 and TRBJ1-2; a possible D gene is TRBD1 (5 bases). V was trimmed by 0 bases and J by 2 bases, leaving 16 bases between them. Germline V CDR1 and CDR2: LGHNA, YNFKEQ. CDR3 length equals 17 residues. For the CDR3, the DNA is TGTGCCAGCAGCCAAGATCAAGGGCAGGGTACGAACTATGGCTACACCTTC. Translated: CASSQDQGQGTNYGYTF.

This chain joins TRBV7-2 and TRBJ1-5; no definite D call. This CDR3 spans 19 amino acids. V was trimmed by 1 base and J by 0 bases, leaving 19 bases between them. Germline loops: CDR1 SGHTA, CDR2 FQGNSA. In DNA form, the CDR3 reads TGTGCCAGCAGCTTAGTTGGAACTCCCATCCACCATAGCAATCAGCCCCAGCATTTT. The encoded protein is CASSLVGTPIHHSNQPQHF.

This rearrangement joins TRBV6-5 to TRBJ2-7, with TRBD2 matching 9 bases. The CDR3 sequence is 14 residues long. V shed 7 bases and J 1 base; nucleotides not matched to a gene: 5. Germline assignment: CDR1 MNHEY and CDR2 SVGAGI. This CDR3 is CASTLAGISYEQYF. The CDR3 DNA reads as TGTGCCAGCACCCTAGCGGGAATTTCCTACGAGCAGTACTTC.

The gene calls are TRBV3-1 (or the pseudogene TRBV3-2) and TRBJ2-3; 12 nucleotides align to TRBD2. This CDR3 region has 18 residues. Germline trimming cut 4 bases from V and 3 bases from J; bases unmatched to any gene: 11. Germline V gene data show CDR1 as LGHDT and CDR2 as YNNKEL (reference sequence). CDR3: CASSLSASGRERTDTQYF. CDR3 nucleotide sequence: TGTGCCAGCAGCCTAAGCGCTAGCGGGAGGGAAAGAACAGATACGCAGTATTTT.

The chain carries TRBV19 and TRBJ1-5; no reliable D call. CDR3 size: 12 residues. V lost 5 bases, J lost 4 bases, and 6 bases lay in between. Germline V CDR1 and CDR2: LNHDA, SQIVND (reference sequence). The CDR3 DNA sequence: TGTGCCAGTAGTGGGCGGAATCAGCCCCAGCATTTT. This sequence encodes CASSGRNQPQHF. Full variable domain (remainder filled in from reference TRBV19 and TRBJ1-5): DGGITQSPKYLFRKEGQNVTLSCEQNLNHDAMYWYRQDPGQGLRLIYYSQIVNDFQKGDIAEGYSVSREKKESFPLTVTSAQKNPTAFYLCASSGRNQPQHFGDGTRLSIL.

The chain combines TRBV7-6 with TRBJ2-2; 13 positions agree with TRBD2. The V gene's germline CDR1 is SGHVS and CDR2 FNYEAQ. This CDR3 contains 19 residues. The trim removed 5 bases at V and 4 bases at J, leaving 13 bases unmatched. For the CDR3, the DNA is TGTGCCAGCAGCCGGCCAGGACTAGCGGGAGTAGGTGGCACCGGGGAGCTGTTTTTT. Translation: CASSRPGLAGVGGTGELFF.

The V and J genes are TRBV9 and TRBJ1-2; D is ambiguous. There are 15 residues in the CDR3. Trimming left V 3 bases short and J 4 bases short, with 16 bases between. Germline V gives CDR1 SGDLS, CDR2 YYNGEE. CDR3 bases: TGTGCCAGCAGCGAAGGCCCGGGAGACTCCTATGGCTACACCTTC. Its translation: CASSEGPGDSYGYTF.

The chain links TRBV23-1 to TRBJ2-1; 7 positions match TRBD2. TRBV23-1 qualifies as an ORF whose function is uncertain. CDR3 size: 14 residues. The V and J ends lost 10 bases and 1 base, in that order; junction bases with no gene match: 7. CDR3 nucleotide sequence: TGCGCCAACCTACTAGCGTTTTCCTACAATGAGCAGTTCTTC. Translated, it gives CANLLAFSYNEQFF.

CDR3 amino acids: CASTLGQGATDTQYF. CDR3 nucleotide sequence: TGTGCCAGCACCTTGGGACAGGGGGCAACAGATACGCAGTATTTT. The chain has TRBV9 and TRBJ2-3, with 12 bases aligning to TRBD1. Germline V gives CDR1 SGDLS, CDR2 YYNGEE. CDR3 size: 15 residues. Losses at the gene ends were 6 bases for V and 3 bases for J; bases not matched to a gene: 5.

The gene calls are TRBV19 and TRBJ1-5, with D perhaps TRBD1 (5 bases). Germline loops: CDR1 LNHDA, CDR2 SQIVND (reference sequence). The CDR3 contains 14 residues. Trimming left V 4 bases short and J 5 bases short, with 12 bases between. DNA of the CDR3: TGTGCCAGTAGTACTCAGGGACCGGATCAGCCCCAGCATTTT. Translated: CASSTQGPDQPQHF.

The V call is TRBV6-5, the J call TRBJ2-3; 11 bases are a match to TRBD2. CDR1 and CDR2 (germline): MNHEY, SVGAGI. The CDR3 is 15 residues long. The junction had 4 bases not matched to a gene; V was cut back by 6 bases and J by 2 bases. CDR3 sequence reads: CASRGGLAVTDTQYF. The DNA for the CDR3 is TGTGCCAGCAGGGGGGGACTAGCGGTCACAGATACGCAGTATTTT.

This sequence joins TRBV19 and TRBJ2-2; D is unresolved. V was trimmed by 2 bases and J by 3 bases, leaving 4 bases between them. Germline assignment: CDR1 LNHDA and CDR2 SQIVND (reference sequence). The CDR3 totals 13 residues. The CDR3 here is CASSITYTGELFF. DNA of the CDR3: TGTGCCAGTAGTATAACATACACCGGGGAGCTGTTTTTT.

The rearrangement uses TRBV7-9 and TRBJ1-6, with D possibly matching TRBD1 (6 bases). Deletions cut 2 bases from V and 7 bases from J, with 6 bases between. This CDR3 is built from 13 residues. Germline V lookup: CDR1 SEHNR, CDR2 FQNEAQ (reference sequence). The CDR3 nucleotides read TGTGCCAGCAGCTTACAGGGGAATTCACCCCTCCACTTT. This codes for CASSLQGNSPLHF.

The rearrangement links TRBV7-2 to TRBJ1-3; D remains ambiguous. Trimming shortened V by 0 bases and J by 0 bases, and 3 bases separated the two germline ends. Germline assignment: CDR1 SGHTA and CDR2 FQGNSA. The CDR3 length is 14 residues. The CDR3 region has the DNA TGTGCCAGCAGCTTAGCTAGCTCTGGAAACACCATATATTTT. This sequence encodes CASSLASSGNTIYF. The entire variable domain, with the rest obtained from reference TRBV7-2 and TRBJ1-3, is as follows: GAGVSQSPSNKVTEKGKDVELRCDPISGHTALYWYRQSLGQGLEFLIYFQGNSAPDKSGLPSDRFSAERTGGSVSTLTIQRTQQEDSAVYLCASSLASSGNTIYFGEGSWLTVV.

The J gene is TRBJ2-2, the V gene TRBV4-2; no reliable D call. CDR3 length: 15 amino acids. Germline V gene sequence: CDR1 LGHNA, CDR2 YNFKEQ. The V end was cut by 0 bases, the J end by 6 bases, with 11 bases between. The CDR3 spells CASSQDTGRPGELFF. The CDR3 region has the DNA TGTGCCAGCAGCCAAGATACGGGCAGGCCCGGGGAGCTGTTTTTT.

The rearrangement links TRBV19 to TRBJ2-7; tentatively, D is TRBD1 or TRBD2 (5 bases each). From germline, CDR1 is LNHDA and CDR2 SQIVND (reference sequence). The CDR3 length is 15 residues. The V and J ends lost 11 bases and 2 bases respectively, with 22 bases between them. The CDR3 region is CASSLPGRSTYEQYF. The DNA of the CDR3 is TGTGCCTCCTCCCTCCCGGGACGGAGCACCTACGAGCAGTACTTC.

The CDR3 is CASSLMTGENTEAFF. The CDR3 DNA sequence: TGCGCCAGCAGCTTGATGACAGGGGAGAACACTGAAGCTTTCTTT. The chain has TRBV5-1 and TRBJ1-1; 8 positions agree with TRBD1. The V segment lost 1 base and the J segment 1 base; nucleotides outside the gene matches: 3. The V gene's germline CDR1 is SGHRS and CDR2 YFSETQ. This CDR3 is 15 amino acids long.